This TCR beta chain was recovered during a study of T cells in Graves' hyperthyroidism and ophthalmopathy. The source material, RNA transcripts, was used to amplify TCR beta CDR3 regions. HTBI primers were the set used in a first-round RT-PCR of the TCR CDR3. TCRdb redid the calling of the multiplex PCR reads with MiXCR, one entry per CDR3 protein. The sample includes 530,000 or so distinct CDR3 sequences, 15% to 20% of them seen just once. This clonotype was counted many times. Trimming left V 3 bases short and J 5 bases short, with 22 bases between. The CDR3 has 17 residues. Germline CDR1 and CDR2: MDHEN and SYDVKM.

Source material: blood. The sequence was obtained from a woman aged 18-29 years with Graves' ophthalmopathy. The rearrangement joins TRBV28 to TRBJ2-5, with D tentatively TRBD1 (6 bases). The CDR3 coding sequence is TGTGCCAGCAGTTTTTCGCCAGGGGTTATATCGGGGGAGACCCAGTACTTC. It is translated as CASSFSPGVISGETQYF.